Listed here are 6 T cell receptor beta chains from one sample, sequenced in a study of cytotoxic CD8 clonotypes in ibrutinib-treated CLL. Using immunoSEQ multiplex PCR, the repertoire was profiled, and TCRdb retains in-frame clones only, with some absent. Among about 17,000 clones listed, 55% to 80% were seen once. Here the sequenced sample was PBMCs, taken after 12 months of ibrutinib treatment. The receptor set was obtained from a human donor with chronic lymphocytic leukemia.

This sequence joins TRBV19 and TRBJ2-5; the match to TRBD2 covers 10 bases. The trim removed 2 bases at V and 4 bases at J, leaving 4 bases unmatched. This CDR3 is built from 15 residues. Germline CDR1 and CDR2: LNHDA and SQIVND (reference sequence). The CDR3 protein is CASSITSGAGETQYF. The CDR3 nucleotides read TGTGCCAGTAGTATAACTAGCGGGGCGGGAGAGACCCAGTACTTC.

This clone was observed a few times. The V call is TRBV2, the J call TRBJ2-2; TRBD2 matches 11 bases. CDR3 length equals 14 residues. After removal of 11 bases from V and 2 bases from J, the junction contained 4 bases not matched to a gene. The germline V gene has CDR1 SNHLY and CDR2 FYNNEI. The CDR3 spells CAGGTSGNTGELFF. In nucleotides, the CDR3 is TGTGCCGGTGGGACTAGCGGTAACACCGGGGAGCTGTTTTTT. The complete variable domain, with remaining parts taken from reference TRBV2 and TRBJ2-2, reads EPEVTQTPSHQVTQMGQEVILRCVPISNHLYFYWYRQILGQKVEFLVSFYNNEISEKSEIFDDQFSVERPDGSNFTLKIRSTKLEDSAMYFCAGGTSGNTGELFFGEGSRLTVL.

The chain uses TRBV5-5 and TRBJ1-2, with 8 bases that match TRBD1. After removal of 4 bases from V and 4 bases from J, the junction contained 3 bases not matched to a gene. Germline CDR1 SGHKS, CDR2 YYEKEE (reference sequence). The CDR3 length is 13 residues. CDR3 nucleotide sequence: TGTGCCAGCAGCAACGACAGGGGCTATGGCTACACCTTC. It translates to CASSNDRGYGYTF.

This clone was seen a handful of times. V gene TRBV7-3 combines with J gene TRBJ2-2; D is uncertain. Between the trimmed V and J ends, which lost 5 bases and 1 base, there was a span of 5 bases. CDR1 and CDR2 (germline): SGHTA, FQGTGA. There are 13 residues in the CDR3. In DNA form, the CDR3 reads TGTGCCAGCAGCCCCCAGAACACCGGGGAGCTGTTTTTT. Its translation: CASSPQNTGELFF.

In its sample, this clone was seen once. V usage is TRBV6-4 and J usage is TRBJ2-1, with 13 bases fitting TRBD2. V lost 8 bases to trimming and J lost 3 bases; unmatched junction nucleotides: 13. The CDR3 contains 18 residues. CDR1 and CDR2 from the germline V gene are MRHNA and SNTAGT. CDR3 sequence reads: CASSRGLAGEEDYNEQFF. The CDR3 nucleotides read TGTGCCAGCTCTCGAGGACTAGCGGGAGAGGAGGACTACAATGAGCAGTTCTTC.

The chain uses TRBV5-1 and TRBJ2-1; 8 bases are a match to TRBD2. V lost 4 bases to trimming and J lost 5 bases; unmatched junction nucleotides: 8. Germline V gene lookup returns CDR1 SGHRS and CDR2 YFSETQ. The CDR3 loop spans 15 amino acids. The DNA for the CDR3 is TGCGCCAGCAGCGGTGGGAGCGGGAGAAACAATGAGCAGTTCTTC. Translated, it gives CASSGGSGRNNEQFF.